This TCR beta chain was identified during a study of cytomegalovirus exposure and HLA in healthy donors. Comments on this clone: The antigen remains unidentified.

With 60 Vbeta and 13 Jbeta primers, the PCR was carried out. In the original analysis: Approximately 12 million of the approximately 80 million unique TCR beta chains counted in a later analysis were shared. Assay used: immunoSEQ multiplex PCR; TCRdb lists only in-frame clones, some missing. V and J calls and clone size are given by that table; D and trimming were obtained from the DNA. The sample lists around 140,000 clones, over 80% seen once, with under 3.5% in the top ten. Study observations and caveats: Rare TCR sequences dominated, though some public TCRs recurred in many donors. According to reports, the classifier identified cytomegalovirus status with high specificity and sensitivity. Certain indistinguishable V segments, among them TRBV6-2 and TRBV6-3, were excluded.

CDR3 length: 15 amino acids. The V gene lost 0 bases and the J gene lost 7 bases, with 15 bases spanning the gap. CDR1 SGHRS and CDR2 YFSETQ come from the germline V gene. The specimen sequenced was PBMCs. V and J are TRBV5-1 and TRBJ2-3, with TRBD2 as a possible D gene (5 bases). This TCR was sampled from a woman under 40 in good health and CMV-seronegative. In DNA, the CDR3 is TGCGCCAGCAGCTTGGTCGTGGGAGCGGCCCATACGCAGTATTTT. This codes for CASSLVVGAAHTQYF.